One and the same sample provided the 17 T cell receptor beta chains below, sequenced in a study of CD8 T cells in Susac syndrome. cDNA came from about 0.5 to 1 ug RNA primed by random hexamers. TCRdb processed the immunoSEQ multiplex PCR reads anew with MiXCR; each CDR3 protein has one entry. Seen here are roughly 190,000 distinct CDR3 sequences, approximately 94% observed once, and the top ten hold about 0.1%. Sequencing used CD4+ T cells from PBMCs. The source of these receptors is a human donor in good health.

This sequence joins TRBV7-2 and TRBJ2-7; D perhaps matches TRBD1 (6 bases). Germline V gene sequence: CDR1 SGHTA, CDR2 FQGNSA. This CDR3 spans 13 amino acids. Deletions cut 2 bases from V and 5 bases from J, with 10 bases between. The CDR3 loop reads CASSLFGQNEQYF. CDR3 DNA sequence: TGTGCCAGCAGCTTATTCGGACAGAACGAGCAGTACTTC.

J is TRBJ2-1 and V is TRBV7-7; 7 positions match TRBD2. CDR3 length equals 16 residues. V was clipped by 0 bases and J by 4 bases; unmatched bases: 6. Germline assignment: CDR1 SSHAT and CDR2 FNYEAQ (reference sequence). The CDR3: CASSLARAGRYNEQFF. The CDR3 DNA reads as TGTGCCAGCAGCTTAGCGAGAGCGGGACGATACAATGAGCAGTTCTTC.

The CDR3 spells CASSHPNLGTYGYTF. Written as DNA, the CDR3 is TGCGCCAGCAGCCATCCAAACCTCGGGACTTATGGCTACACCTTC. The chain is built from TRBV4-1 and TRBJ1-2; maybe TRBD1 (5 bases). The CDR3 runs 15 residues. Per germline, CDR1 MGHRA and CDR2 YSYEKL. Trimming took 3 bases from V and 5 from J, leaving 16 bases between them.

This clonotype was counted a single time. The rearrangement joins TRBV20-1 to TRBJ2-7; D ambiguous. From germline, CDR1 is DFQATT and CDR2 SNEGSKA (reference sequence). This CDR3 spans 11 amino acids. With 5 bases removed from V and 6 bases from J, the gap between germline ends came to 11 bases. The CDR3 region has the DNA TGCAGTGCTTCGACGGGCGCCGAGCAGTACTTC. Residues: CSASTGAEQYF.

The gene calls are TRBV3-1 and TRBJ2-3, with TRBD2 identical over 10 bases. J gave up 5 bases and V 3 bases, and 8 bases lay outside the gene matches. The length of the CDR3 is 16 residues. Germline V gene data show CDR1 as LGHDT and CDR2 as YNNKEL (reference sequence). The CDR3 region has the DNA TGTGCCAGCAGCCAGGCTAGCGGGAGAATTCAAGATACGCAGTATTTT. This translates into CASSQASGRIQDTQYF.

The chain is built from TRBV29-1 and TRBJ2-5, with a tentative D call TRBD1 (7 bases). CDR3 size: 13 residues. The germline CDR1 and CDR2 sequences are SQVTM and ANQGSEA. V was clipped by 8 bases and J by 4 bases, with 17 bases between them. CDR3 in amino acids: CSRNSQGGETQYF. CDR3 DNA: TGCAGCCGCAATTCGCAGGGGGGAGAGACCCAGTACTTC.

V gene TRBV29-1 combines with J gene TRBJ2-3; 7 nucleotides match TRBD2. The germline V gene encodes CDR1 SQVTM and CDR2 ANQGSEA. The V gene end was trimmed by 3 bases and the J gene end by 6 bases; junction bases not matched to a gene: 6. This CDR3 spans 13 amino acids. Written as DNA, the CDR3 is TGCAGCGTTGAGGAGGACGGGGGGGATACGCAGTATTTT. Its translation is CSVEEDGGDTQYF.

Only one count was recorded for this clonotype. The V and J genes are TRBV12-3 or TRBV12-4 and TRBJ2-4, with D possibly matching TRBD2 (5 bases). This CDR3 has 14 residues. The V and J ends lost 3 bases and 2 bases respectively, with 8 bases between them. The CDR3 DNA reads TGTGCCAGCAGTTTCCAGCGGACCAAAAACATTCAGTACTTC. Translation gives CASSFQRTKNIQYF.

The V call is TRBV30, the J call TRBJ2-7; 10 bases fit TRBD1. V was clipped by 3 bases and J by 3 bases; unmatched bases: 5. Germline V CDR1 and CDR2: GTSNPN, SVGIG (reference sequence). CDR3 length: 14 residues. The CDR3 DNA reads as TGTGCCTGGAGGGTACGGACAGGGGGCTACGAGCAGTACTTC. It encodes CAWRVRTGGYEQYF.

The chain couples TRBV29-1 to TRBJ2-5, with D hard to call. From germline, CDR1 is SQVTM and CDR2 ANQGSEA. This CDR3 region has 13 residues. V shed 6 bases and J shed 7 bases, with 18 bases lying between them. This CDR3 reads CSVVQSGRGTQYF. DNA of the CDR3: TGCAGCGTCGTGCAGTCGGGTCGAGGGACCCAGTACTTC.

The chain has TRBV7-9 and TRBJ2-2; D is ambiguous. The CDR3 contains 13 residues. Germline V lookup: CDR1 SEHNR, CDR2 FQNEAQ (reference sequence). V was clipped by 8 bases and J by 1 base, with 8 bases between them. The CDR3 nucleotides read TGTGCCAGCGAGGCAGAGAACACCGGGGAGCTGTTTTTT. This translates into CASEAENTGELFF.

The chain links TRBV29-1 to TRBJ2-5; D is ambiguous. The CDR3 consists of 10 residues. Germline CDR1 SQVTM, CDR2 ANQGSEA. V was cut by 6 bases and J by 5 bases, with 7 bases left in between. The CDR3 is CSVARETQYF. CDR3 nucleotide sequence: TGCAGCGTGGCCAGGGAGACCCAGTACTTC.

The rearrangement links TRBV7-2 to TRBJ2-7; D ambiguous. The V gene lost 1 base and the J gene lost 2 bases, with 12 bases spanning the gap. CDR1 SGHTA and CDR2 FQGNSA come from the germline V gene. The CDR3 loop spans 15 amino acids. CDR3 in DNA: TGTGCCAGCAGCTTAGGCCATTCCCTTCCCTACGAGCAGTACTTC. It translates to CASSLGHSLPYEQYF.

The CDR3 protein is CASSQGGFTYNEQFF. The CDR3, as DNA: TGTGCCAGCAGCCAAGGGGGGTTTACCTACAATGAGCAGTTCTTC. The rearrangement uses TRBV4-2 and TRBJ2-1; D assignment may be TRBD1 or TRBD2 (5 bases each). In germline, CDR1 is LGHNA, CDR2 YNFKEQ. The germline V and J ends were trimmed by 1 base and 2 bases, with 9 bases remaining between them. The CDR3 sequence is 15 residues long.

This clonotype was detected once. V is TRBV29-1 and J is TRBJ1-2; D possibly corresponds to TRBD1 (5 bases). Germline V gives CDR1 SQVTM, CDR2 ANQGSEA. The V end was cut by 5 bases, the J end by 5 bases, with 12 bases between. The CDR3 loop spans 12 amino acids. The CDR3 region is CSVQGFWYGYTF. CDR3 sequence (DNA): TGCAGCGTTCAGGGTTTCTGGTATGGCTACACCTTC. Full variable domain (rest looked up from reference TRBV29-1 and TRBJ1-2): SAVISQKPSRDICQRGTSLTIQCQVDSQVTMMFWYRQQPGQSLTLIATANQGSEATYESGFVIDKFPISRPNLTFSTLTVSNMSPEDSSIYLCSVQGFWYGYTFGSGTRLTVV.

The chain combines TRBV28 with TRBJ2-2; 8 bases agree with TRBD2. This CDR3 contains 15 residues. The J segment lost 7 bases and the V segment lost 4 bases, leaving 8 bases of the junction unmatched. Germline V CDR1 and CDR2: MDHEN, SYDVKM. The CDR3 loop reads CASSSAAGGIGELFF. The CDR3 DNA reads TGTGCCAGCAGTTCTGCGGCGGGGGGAATCGGGGAGCTGTTTTTT.

CDR3 in amino acids: CASRLRTAGTEAFF. The CDR3 region has the DNA TGTGCCAGCAGACTACGAACCGCGGGGACTGAAGCTTTCTTT. The chain employs TRBV28 and TRBJ1-1; no firm D call. The germline CDR1 and CDR2 sequences are MDHEN and SYDVKM. V shed 6 bases and J shed 5 bases, with 16 bases lying between them. This CDR3 contains 14 residues.